This T cell receptor (beta chain) was identified during a study of tumor and adjacent non-tumor tissue in lung cancer (dated by TCRdb to 2017 to 2018). Background on the whole study: By cancer type, the cohort comprised 11 to 12 adenocarcinoma patients, a couple of squamous cell carcinoma patients and 1 small cell lung cancer patient. TCRbeta CDR3 sequencing was performed on roughly 27 paired specimens, with one tumor sample and one normal lung sample collected per patient. In total, sequencing yielded 125,075,908 productive TCRbeta reads, which works out to an average of about 3.9 million reads per sample. Ages among the roughly 15 patients ranged from about 30 to 85 years, there were around ten men and 5 women, and disease was at TNM stage I to III. Bulk TCRbeta repertoires were compared between lung tumor tissue and matched distant non-tumor lung tissue obtained from 15 lung cancer patients.

As concerns this clonotype: It lacks a known antigen. Base qualities were left out, and no much larger clone turns up one base away.

Library construction relied on multiplex PCR. The run used an Illumina HiSeq 2500. TCRbeta libraries were constructed through three rounds of nested PCR with primers (Table S4) according to protocols modified from ARM-PCR. PCR products of 200-500 bp were gel-excised and purified with the QIAquick gel extraction kit before sequencing. In the original analysis: Reads were cleaned using Trimmomatic, were merged into complete CDR3 sequences using FLASH, and were assigned to V(D)J germline segments using MiTCR. Clonal diversity was computed as the inverse Simpson's index with VDJtools. A read counted as productive if the sequence was in-frame and lacked a premature stop codon. TCRdb passed the public sequencing reads through fastp at Q25 and MiXCR, retaining productive beta sequences. Duplicate CDR3 protein sequences are folded into a single record with the most common DNA and genes. TCRdb's processing, not the authors' own work, is the source of the V and J calls. In this sample the table shows some 93,000 distinct CDR3 sequences, 67% of which occur a single time. The top ten hold around 16% of the sample.

RNA was isolated from bulk, unsorted tissue, and RNA quality was assessed with a NanoDrop ND-1000 and an Agilent 2100. The donors were newly diagnosed lung cancer patients admitted for thoracic surgery in China from August to November 2014 who had not received prior chemotherapy. Anyone who had undergone radiotherapy or chemotherapy before, or who had another cancer at the same time, was left out of the study. Surgical tissue pieces of roughly 1-2 cm3 were preserved in RNAlater solution and were kept at -80 degrees C until use. The CDR3 runs 14 residues from the cysteine to the phenylalanine. Here the CDR3 DNA is all that survives: 42 bases in frame from base 1. V is trimmed back by 5 bases and J by 9 bases, and the junction contains 6 bases that no gene match accounts for. The germline V gene sets CDR1 to SGHDN and CDR2 to FVKESK. Beyond this particular receptor, the publication reports: Only roughly 16 patients were in the cohort, and the authors stated that larger samples and more detailed clinical data are needed. The top 100 clones accounted for a significantly larger cumulative portion of the repertoire in normal lung than in tumor tissue. Because peripheral blood was not sequenced, the blood TCRbeta repertoires of the lung cancer patients in the study went unexamined. TCR diversity (inverse Simpson) was significantly higher in tumor than in normal lung tissue (about 400 vs 180, P = 0.0075, Mann-Whitney U test). Significantly higher TCR diversity was found in younger patients, and higher tumor TCR diversity was associated with shorter overall and disease-free survival. The methods do not name the sequencing platform or mention unique molecular identifiers.

Sequenced input: lung tumor tissue. The receptor's source is a man in his sixties with non-small cell lung cancer. The V and J segments used are TRBV14 and TRBJ2-1, with 11 bases in between that match TRBD2. In nucleotide form, the sequence is TGTGCCAGCAGCAAACTAGCGGGAGTGTTTGAGCAGTTCTTC. This translates into CASSKLAGVFEQFF.